Listed here are 23 T cell receptor beta chains from one sample, sequenced in a study of T cells expressing NK-cell markers (dated by TCRdb to 2020 to 2022). The library was produced with 5' RACE. Sequencer: Illumina HiSeq 2000. TCRdb reprocessed the reads and assigns one entry to each CDR3 protein sequence, leaving out DNA. The table kept for this sample lists some 150,000 distinct CDR3 sequences. 37% of the sample belongs to the ten largest clones. Material for sequencing was blood T cells: a sorted CD56 or NKG2C T cell subset, CD4+ or CD8+ T cells, or bulk PBMC T cells (not recorded which). The receptors shown here come from a woman aged 45-65 years in good health. Donor details come from another sample of the same person, matched by shared clones.

V usage is TRBV2 and J usage is TRBJ2-1; TCRdb's assignment of TRBD1 cannot be checked, as there is no DNA. The germline V gene has CDR1 SNHLY and CDR2 FYNNEI. CDR3 length: 15 amino acids. CDR3 sequence reads: CASPGGEVEYNEQFF.

The chain's CDR3 is CASGLRQETQYF. The V and J genes are TRBV6-5 and TRBJ2-5. Germline assignment: CDR1 MNHEY and CDR2 SVGAGI. The CDR3 totals 12 residues.

The gene calls are TRBV2 and TRBJ2-1; TCRdb designates TRBD1, a call that cannot be tested without DNA. Germline CDR1 and CDR2: SNHLY and FYNNEI. CDR3 length: 18 residues. This CDR3 is CASIPRDSDSGIANEQFF.

The chain couples TRBV3-1 to TRBJ1-1; TCRdb selects TRBD1, and the lack of DNA leaves this call unchecked. The CDR3 consists of 14 residues. Per germline, CDR1 LGHDT and CDR2 YNNKEL (reference sequence). The CDR3 is CASSHRQGNTEAFF.

V usage is TRBV12-5 and J usage is TRBJ2-5; TCRdb designates TRBD2, a call that cannot be tested without DNA. This CDR3 has 16 amino acids. CDR1 and CDR2 (germline): LGHNT, FRNRAP. CDR3 loop: CASGPTTSGAQETQYF. Supplemented by reference TRBV12-5 and TRBJ2-5, the full variable domain reads DARVTQTPRHKVTEMGQEVTMRCQPILGHNTVFWYRQTMMQGLELLAYFRNRAPLDDSGMPKDRFSAEMPDATLATLKIQPSEPRDSAVYFCASGPTTSGAQETQYFGPGTRLLVL.

This chain links TRBV15 with TRBJ1-1. CDR1 and CDR2 from the germline V gene are LNHNV and YYDKDF (reference sequence). CDR3 length: 14 residues. The CDR3 region is CATSRESGNTEAFF.

The chain combines TRBV11-2 with TRBJ1-5; TCRdb outputs TRBD1, but without DNA this stays unchecked. The germline gives CDR1 SGHAT, CDR2 FQNNGV. The CDR3 sequence is 16 residues long. The CDR3 region is CASSLDSGQGGQPQHF.

The chain carries TRBV24-1 and TRBJ2-1. The CDR3 has 15 residues. CDR1 KGHDR and CDR2 SFDVKD come from the germline V gene. The CDR3 loop reads CATSFTGSSYNEQFF.

The rearrangement uses TRBV7-9 and TRBJ2-7; the D call of TRBD2 rests on TCRdb alone, since no DNA is present to check it. Germline values: CDR1 SEHNR, CDR2 FQNEAQ (reference sequence). The CDR3 is made up of 18 amino acids. The CDR3 here is CASATGTSGLQRAYEQYF.

The chain carries TRBV10-3 and TRBJ2-7; TCRdb's assignment of TRBD2 cannot be checked, as there is no DNA. Germline-derived CDR1 and CDR2 are ENHRY and SYGVKD. This CDR3 region has 17 residues. CDR3 loop: CAISGSWRRDLSYEQYF.

The chain recombines TRBV4-1 with TRBJ2-7; the D call from TCRdb, TRBD2, cannot be confirmed without DNA. The CDR3 runs to 15 residues. Germline CDR1 and CDR2: MGHRA and YSYEKL. The CDR3 sequence: CASSHSGSVDYEQYF.

This chain connects TRBV30 to TRBJ2-5; TCRdb calls TRBD2, which cannot be checked without DNA. Germline values: CDR1 GTSNPN, CDR2 SVGIG (reference sequence). The CDR3 is 14 amino acids. CDR3 residues: CAWSMLAGVETQYF.

This rearrangement joins TRBV12-3 or TRBV12-4 to TRBJ2-5; TCRdb proposes TRBD1, but this gene call is untestable without DNA. This CDR3 contains 15 residues. CDR3 region: CASSLGRGLLETQYF.

J is TRBJ2-5 and V is TRBV27; without DNA, the TCRdb call of TRBD2 cannot be checked. CDR1 is MNHEY and CDR2 is SMNVEV in the germline V gene (reference sequence). This CDR3 region has 15 residues. CDR3 residues: CASSPRTSSEQTQYF.

The chain links TRBV13 to TRBJ2-2; the TRBD2 assignment by TCRdb is unverifiable without DNA. The CDR3 consists of 15 residues. Looked up from germline, CDR1 is PRHDT and CDR2 is FYEKMQ (reference sequence). CDR3 in amino acids: CASSPTSGSPGELFF.

This rearrangement joins TRBV6-5 to TRBJ1-2; the D gene TCRdb calls, TRBD1, cannot be checked with no DNA. CDR1 is MNHEY, CDR2 SVGAGI, per germline. The CDR3 covers 13 residues. CDR3 residues: CASKQGTNYGYTF.

The rearrangement links TRBV5-1 to TRBJ2-3; absent DNA, TCRdb's TRBD1 call cannot be checked. Germline V gene sequence: CDR1 SGHRS, CDR2 YFSETQ. CDR3 length: 15 residues. The CDR3 sequence: CASRTGTGKTDTQYF.

CDR3 region: CASSLSDWDTEAFF. This rearrangement joins TRBV5-1 to TRBJ1-1. In germline, CDR1 is SGHRS, CDR2 YFSETQ. The CDR3 consists of 14 residues.

The chain recombines TRBV4-1 with TRBJ1-4. CDR3 length: 15 residues. Germline CDR1 and CDR2: MGHRA and YSYEKL. CDR3: CASSHVKGLNEKLFF.

The J gene is TRBJ2-7, the V gene TRBV4-1; without DNA, the TCRdb call of TRBD2 cannot be checked. Per the germline V gene, CDR1 is MGHRA and CDR2 is YSYEKL. This CDR3 comprises 16 residues. CDR3 residues: CASSQATSGYPYEQYF.

The genes are TRBV7-8 and TRBJ1-5; with no DNA, the TCRdb D assignment of TRBD1 cannot be verified. The CDR3 extends over 13 amino acids. CDR1 is SGHVS and CDR2 is FQNEAQ in the germline V gene. The CDR3 protein is CASSLEPGPPQHF.

This chain uses TRBV27 with TRBJ2-7; absent DNA, TCRdb's TRBD1 call cannot be checked. Germline V gives CDR1 MNHEY, CDR2 SMNVEV (reference sequence). The CDR3 loop spans 14 amino acids. CDR3 in amino acids: CASDPTGGGYEQYF.

The rearrangement uses TRBV3-1 and TRBJ2-1; TCRdb returns TRBD1, unconfirmable since there is no DNA. The CDR3 has 15 amino acids. From germline, CDR1 is LGHDT and CDR2 YNNKEL (reference sequence). The CDR3 protein is CASSFRDRGSDEQFF.